The next 13 T cell receptor beta chains were all read from a single sample in a study of long-term antiretroviral therapy in people with HIV. Version v3.0 of the immunoSEQ assay was performed at survey level. Profiled with immunoSEQ multiplex PCR; TCRdb holds only in-frame clones, not every one. The sample gives some 40,000 clones, 80% to 85% of which show up once; less than 8% is in the top ten. The sequenced sample was unsorted PBMCs, obtained 1 year after starting antiretroviral therapy. These receptors all stem from a man in his late teens or twenties with HIV.

The J gene is TRBJ2-6, the V gene TRBV7-9, with D hard to call. This CDR3 has 15 residues. The germline V gene has CDR1 SEHNR and CDR2 FQNEAQ (reference sequence). V dropped 3 bases and J dropped 0 bases, with 6 bases sitting between them. CDR3 nucleotide sequence: TGTGCCAGCAGCTTCTCGGTCTCTGGGGCCAACGTCCTGACTTTC. Translation: CASSFSVSGANVLTF.

V and J are TRBV14 and TRBJ2-3; 7 bases align to TRBD2. CDR3 length: 17 amino acids. V trimming: 4 bases; J trimming: 2 bases; junction bases outside the gene matches: 12. Germline CDR1 SGHDN, CDR2 FVKESK. The CDR3 bases are TGTGCCAGCAGCCCCCTAGAGGAACTAGCGTTCACAGATACGCAGTATTTT. It codes for CASSPLEELAFTDTQYF.

The J gene is TRBJ2-7, the V gene TRBV28, with D hard to call. Germline CDR1 and CDR2: MDHEN and SYDVKM. Trimming removed 6 bases at V and 3 bases at J, with 18 bases between. This CDR3 has 15 amino acids. The CDR3 here is CASSSHLHIGYEQYF. CDR3 DNA sequence: TGTGCCAGCAGCTCTCACCTTCATATTGGCTACGAGCAGTACTTC.

J is TRBJ2-1 and V is TRBV9; D possibly corresponds to TRBD1 (5 bases). Germline V lookup: CDR1 SGDLS, CDR2 YYNGEE. Between the trimmed V and J ends, which lost 3 bases and 0 bases, there was a span of 10 bases. This CDR3 region has 15 residues. CDR3 region: CASSAQDNSYNEQFF. The CDR3 coding sequence is TGTGCCAGCAGCGCTCAGGACAACTCCTACAATGAGCAGTTCTTC.

This clone has just one count. J is TRBJ1-2 and V is TRBV9; the D gene is possibly TRBD1 (6 bases). The CDR3 sequence is 18 residues long. Per the germline V gene, CDR1 is SGDLS and CDR2 is YYNGEE. V lost 3 bases and J 4 bases, leaving 25 bases between the germline ends. CDR3 coding DNA: TGTGCCAGCAGCGACGGAGGGGTCCGGGACAAGGGGTTCTATGGCTACACCTTC. Translating gives CASSDGGVRDKGFYGYTF.

This chain connects TRBV4-3 to TRBJ1-1; 10 bases fit TRBD1. Trimming took 2 bases from V and 0 from J; bases not matched to a gene: 3. The CDR3 is 16 residues long. Germline CDR1 is LGHNA and CDR2 is YSLEER. CDR3 in DNA: TGCGCCAGCAGCCAAAGGGACAGGGGAGTGAACACTGAAGCTTTCTTT. Its protein product is CASSQRDRGVNTEAFF.

This chain joins TRBV2 and TRBJ1-6; D is ambiguous. Germline lookup yields CDR1 SNHLY and CDR2 FYNNEI. The CDR3 extends over 13 amino acids. The V and J ends lost 1 base and 5 bases respectively, with 3 bases between them. CDR3 in amino acids: CASSEDHNSPLHF. The CDR3 bases are TGTGCCAGCAGTGAAGACCATAATTCACCCCTCCACTTT.

Here the CDR3 reads CASAAGLNTEAFF. CDR3 DNA sequence: TGTGCTAGTGCCGCAGGTTTGAACACTGAAGCTTTCTTT. The chain recombines TRBV12-5 with TRBJ1-1, with no clear D. CDR1 LGHNT and CDR2 FRNRAP come from the germline V gene. V lost 7 bases and J lost 0, with 9 bases in between. The CDR3 runs to 13 residues.

Only one count was recorded for this clone. The chain couples TRBV7-9 to TRBJ1-3; TRBD1 agrees at 9 bases. Germline CDR1 SEHNR, CDR2 FQNEAQ (reference sequence). J was trimmed by 2 bases and V by 5 bases; bases with no gene match: 4. The CDR3 is 15 residues long. Here the CDR3 DNA reads TGTGCCAGCAGCCCGGACAGGGGAACTGGAAACACCATATATTTT. Its translation: CASSPDRGTGNTIYF.

The chain couples TRBV19 to TRBJ2-3; D possibly uses TRBD1 or TRBD2 (5 bases each). Germline V gene lookup returns CDR1 LNHDA and CDR2 SQIVND (reference sequence). Between the trimmed V and J ends, which lost 5 bases and 7 bases, there was a span of 19 bases. The CDR3 has 15 amino acids. CDR3 coding DNA: TGTGCCAGTAGTCACCGGGGCAGGGTAGTAAATACGCAGTATTTT. This gives the protein CASSHRGRVVNTQYF.

The J gene is TRBJ1-1, the V gene TRBV25-1; the D gene is possibly TRBD1 (6 bases). Germline V gene lookup returns CDR1 MGHDK and CDR2 SYGVNS. This CDR3 contains 15 residues. Trimming left V 1 base short and J 1 base short, with 10 bases between. The CDR3 loop reads CASSESGARNTEAFF. The CDR3 DNA reads TGTGCCAGCAGTGAATCAGGGGCAAGGAACACTGAAGCTTTCTTT.

This chain connects TRBV27 to TRBJ2-1; perhaps TRBD2 as D (5 bases). Trimming pared 0 bases from V and 2 bases from J, leaving 8 bases between. The germline V gene has CDR1 MNHEY and CDR2 SMNVEV (reference sequence). The CDR3 extends over 15 amino acids. For the CDR3, the DNA is TGTGCCAGCAGTTTATCGCCGCGGGCCTACAATGAGCAGTTCTTC. Translating it yields CASSLSPRAYNEQFF.

The V and J genes are TRBV5-1 and TRBJ1-3; D perhaps matches TRBD1 (5 bases). The V end lost 3 bases, the J end lost 0 bases, and 16 bases lay between the germline ends. Germline values: CDR1 SGHRS, CDR2 YFSETQ. The CDR3 is made up of 17 amino acids. CDR3 nucleotide sequence: TGCGCCAGCAGCTCTTCCGGGACGGACTACTCTGGAAACACCATATATTTT. Translated: CASSSSGTDYSGNTIYF.